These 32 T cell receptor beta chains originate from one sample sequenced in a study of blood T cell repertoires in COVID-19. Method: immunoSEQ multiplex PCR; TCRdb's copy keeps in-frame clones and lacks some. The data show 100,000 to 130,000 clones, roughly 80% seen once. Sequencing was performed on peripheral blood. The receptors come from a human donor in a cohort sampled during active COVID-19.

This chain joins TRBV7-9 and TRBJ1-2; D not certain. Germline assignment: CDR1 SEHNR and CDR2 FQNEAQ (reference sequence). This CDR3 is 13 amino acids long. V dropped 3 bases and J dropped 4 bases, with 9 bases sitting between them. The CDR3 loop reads CASSLEISYGYTF. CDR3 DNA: TGTGCCAGCAGCTTGGAGATTAGCTATGGCTACACCTTC. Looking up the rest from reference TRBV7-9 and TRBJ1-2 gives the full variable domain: DTGVSQNPRHKITKRGQNVTFRCDPISEHNRLYWYRQTLGQGPEFLTYFQNEAQLEKSRLLSDRFSAERPKGSFSTLEIQRTEQGDSAMYLCASSLEISYGYTFGSGTRLTVV.

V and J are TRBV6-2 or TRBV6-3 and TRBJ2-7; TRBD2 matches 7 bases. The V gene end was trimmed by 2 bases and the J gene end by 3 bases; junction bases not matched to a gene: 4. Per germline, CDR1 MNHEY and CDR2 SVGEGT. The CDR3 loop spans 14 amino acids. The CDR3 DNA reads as TGTGCCAGCAGTTACGAGGTAGCGGGCTACGAGCAGTACGTC. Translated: CASSYEVAGYEQYV.

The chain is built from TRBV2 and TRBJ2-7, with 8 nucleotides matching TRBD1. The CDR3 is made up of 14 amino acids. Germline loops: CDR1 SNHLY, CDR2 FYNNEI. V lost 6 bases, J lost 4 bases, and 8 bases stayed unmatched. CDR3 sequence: CASRETGVWYEQYV. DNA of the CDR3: TGTGCCAGCAGGGAGACAGGGGTTTGGTACGAGCAGTACGTC.

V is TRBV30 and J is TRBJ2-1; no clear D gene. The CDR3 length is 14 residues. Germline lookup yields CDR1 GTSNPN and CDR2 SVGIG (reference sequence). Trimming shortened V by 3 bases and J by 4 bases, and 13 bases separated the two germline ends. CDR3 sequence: CAWSRKKLYNEQFF. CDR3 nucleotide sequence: TGTGCCTGGAGCCGAAAAAAACTTTACAATGAGCAGTTCTTC.

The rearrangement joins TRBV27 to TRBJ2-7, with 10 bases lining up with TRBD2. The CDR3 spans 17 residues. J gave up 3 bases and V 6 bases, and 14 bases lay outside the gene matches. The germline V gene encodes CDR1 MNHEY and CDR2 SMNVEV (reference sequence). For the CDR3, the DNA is TGTGCCAGCAGCTCACGGACTAGCGGACGAACCTTCTACGAGCAGTACGTC. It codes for CASSSRTSGRTFYEQYV.

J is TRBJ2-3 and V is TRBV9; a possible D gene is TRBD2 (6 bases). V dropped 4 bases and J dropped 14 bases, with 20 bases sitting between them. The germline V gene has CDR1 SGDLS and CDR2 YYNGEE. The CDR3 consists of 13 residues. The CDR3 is CASSPQTGDSGYF. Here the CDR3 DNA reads TGTGCCAGCAGCCCCCAAACGGGGGACTCCGGGTATTTT.

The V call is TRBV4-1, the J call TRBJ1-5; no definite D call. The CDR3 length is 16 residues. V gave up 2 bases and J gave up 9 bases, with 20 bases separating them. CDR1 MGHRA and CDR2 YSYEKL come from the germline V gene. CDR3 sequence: CASSQPSGGLEGPQHF. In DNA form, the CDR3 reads TGCGCCAGCAGCCAACCCTCGGGAGGGCTGGAGGGGCCCCAGCATTTT.

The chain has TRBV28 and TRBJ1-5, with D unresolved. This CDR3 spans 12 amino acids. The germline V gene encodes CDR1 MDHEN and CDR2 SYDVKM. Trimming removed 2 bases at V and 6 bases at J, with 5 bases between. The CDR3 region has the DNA TGTGCCAGCAGTTTAATATCTCAGCCCCAGCATTTT. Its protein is CASSLISQPQHF.

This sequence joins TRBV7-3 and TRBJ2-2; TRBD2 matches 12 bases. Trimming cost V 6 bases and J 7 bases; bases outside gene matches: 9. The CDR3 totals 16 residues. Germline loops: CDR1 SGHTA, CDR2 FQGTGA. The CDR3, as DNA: TGTGCCAGCAGTACCCGACTAGCGGGAGCCGGCGGGGAGCTGTTTTTT. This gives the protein CASSTRLAGAGGELFF.

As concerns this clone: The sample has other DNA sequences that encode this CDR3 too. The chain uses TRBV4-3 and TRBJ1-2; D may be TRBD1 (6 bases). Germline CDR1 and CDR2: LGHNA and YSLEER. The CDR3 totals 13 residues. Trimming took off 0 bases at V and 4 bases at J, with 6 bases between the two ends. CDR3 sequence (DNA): TGCGCCAGCAGCCAAGACAGGGGCTATGGCTACACCTTC. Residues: CASSQDRGYGYTF.

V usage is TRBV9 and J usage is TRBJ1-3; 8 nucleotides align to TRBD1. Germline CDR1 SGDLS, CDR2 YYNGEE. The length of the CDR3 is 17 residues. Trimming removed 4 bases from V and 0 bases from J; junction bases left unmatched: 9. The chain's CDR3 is CASSQRTGLASGNTIYF. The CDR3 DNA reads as TGTGCCAGCAGCCAACGGACAGGGCTGGCCTCTGGAAACACCATATATTTT.

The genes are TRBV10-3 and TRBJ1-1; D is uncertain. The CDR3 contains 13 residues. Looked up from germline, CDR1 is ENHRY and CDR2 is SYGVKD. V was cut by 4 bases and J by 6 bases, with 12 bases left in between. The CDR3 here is CAISVDIGPEAFF. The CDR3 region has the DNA TGTGCCATCAGTGTCGACATCGGTCCTGAAGCTTTCTTT.

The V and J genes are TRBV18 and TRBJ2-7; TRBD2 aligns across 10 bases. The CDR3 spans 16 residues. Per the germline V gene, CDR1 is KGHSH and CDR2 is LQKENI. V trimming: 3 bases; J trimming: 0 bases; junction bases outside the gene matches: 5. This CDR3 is CASSPLASGSSYEQYF. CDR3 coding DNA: TGTGCCAGCTCACCCCTTGCTAGCGGGAGCTCCTACGAGCAGTACTTC.

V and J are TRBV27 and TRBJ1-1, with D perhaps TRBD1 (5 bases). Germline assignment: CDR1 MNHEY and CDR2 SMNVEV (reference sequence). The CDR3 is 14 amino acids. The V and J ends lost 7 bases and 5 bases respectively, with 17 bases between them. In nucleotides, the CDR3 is TGTGCCAGCACCACCACAGGCAAGTGGACTGAAGCTTTCTTT. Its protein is CASTTTGKWTEAFF.

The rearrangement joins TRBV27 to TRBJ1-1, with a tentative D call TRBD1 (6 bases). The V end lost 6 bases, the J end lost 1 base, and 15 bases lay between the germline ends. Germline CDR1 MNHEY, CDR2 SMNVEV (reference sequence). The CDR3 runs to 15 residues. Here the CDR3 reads CASSLTDSQNTEAFF. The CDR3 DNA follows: TGTGCCAGCAGCCTTACGGACAGCCAGAACACTGAAGCTTTCTTT.

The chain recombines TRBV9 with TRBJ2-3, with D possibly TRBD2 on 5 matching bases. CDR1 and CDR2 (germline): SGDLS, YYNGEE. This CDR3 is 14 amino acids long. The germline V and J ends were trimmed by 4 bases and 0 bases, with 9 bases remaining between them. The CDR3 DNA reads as TGTGCCAGCAGCACGGAGGATAGCACAGATACGCAGTATTTT. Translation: CASSTEDSTDTQYF.

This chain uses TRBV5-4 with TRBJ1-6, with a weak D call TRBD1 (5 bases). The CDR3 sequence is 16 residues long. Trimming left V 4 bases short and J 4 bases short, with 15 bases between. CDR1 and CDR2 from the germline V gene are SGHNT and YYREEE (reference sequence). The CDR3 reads CASSHGGTGYNSPLHF. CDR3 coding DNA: TGTGCCAGCAGCCACGGAGGGACGGGTTATAATTCACCCCTCCACTTT.

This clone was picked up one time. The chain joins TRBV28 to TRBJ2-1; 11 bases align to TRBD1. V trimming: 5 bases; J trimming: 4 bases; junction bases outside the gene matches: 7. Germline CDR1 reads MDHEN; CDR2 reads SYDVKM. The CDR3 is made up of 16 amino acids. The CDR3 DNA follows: TGTGCCAGCAGTATAGACCGGGACAGGGGGTACAATGAGCAGTTCTTC. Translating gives CASSIDRDRGYNEQFF.

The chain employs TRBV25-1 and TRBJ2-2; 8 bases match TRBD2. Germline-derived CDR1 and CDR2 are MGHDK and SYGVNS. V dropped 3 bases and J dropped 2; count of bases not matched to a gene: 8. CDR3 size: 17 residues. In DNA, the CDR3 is TGTGCCAGCAGTGAGATCCTAGCGGGCGCTAACACCGGGGAGCTGTTTTTT. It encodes CASSEILAGANTGELFF.

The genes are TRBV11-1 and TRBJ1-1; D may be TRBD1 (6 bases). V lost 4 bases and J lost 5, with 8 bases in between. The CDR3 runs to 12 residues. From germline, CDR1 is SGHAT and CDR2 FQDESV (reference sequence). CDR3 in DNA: TGTGCCAGCAGCTCGAGGGGGACTGAAGCTTTCTTT. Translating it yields CASSSRGTEAFF.

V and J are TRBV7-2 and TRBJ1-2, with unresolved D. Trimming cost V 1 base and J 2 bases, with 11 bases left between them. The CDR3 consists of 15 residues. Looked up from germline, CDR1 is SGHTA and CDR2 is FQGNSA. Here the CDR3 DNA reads TGTGCCAGCAGCTTAGGGCGGGCAGAGAACTATGGCTACACCTTC. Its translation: CASSLGRAENYGYTF.

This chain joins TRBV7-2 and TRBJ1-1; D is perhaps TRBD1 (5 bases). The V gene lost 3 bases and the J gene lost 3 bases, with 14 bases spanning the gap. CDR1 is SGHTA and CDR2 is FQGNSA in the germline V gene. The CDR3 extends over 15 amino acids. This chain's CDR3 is CASSLGGGADTEAFF. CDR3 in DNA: TGTGCCAGCAGCTTGGGTGGAGGGGCGGACACTGAAGCTTTCTTT.

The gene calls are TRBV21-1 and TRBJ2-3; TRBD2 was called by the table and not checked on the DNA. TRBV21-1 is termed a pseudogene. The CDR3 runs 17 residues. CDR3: CASSKITSGNRTDTQYF. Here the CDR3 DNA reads TGTGCCAGCAGCAAAATCACTAGCGGGAATCGCACAGATACGCAGTATTTT.

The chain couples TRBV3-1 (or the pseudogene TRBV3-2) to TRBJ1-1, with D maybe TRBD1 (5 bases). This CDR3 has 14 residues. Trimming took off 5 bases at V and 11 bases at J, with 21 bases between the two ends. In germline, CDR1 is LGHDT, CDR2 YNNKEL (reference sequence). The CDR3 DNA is TGTGCCAGCAGCGACCAAAGATCAGGGTTGGTGGCTTTCTTT. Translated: CASSDQRSGLVAFF.

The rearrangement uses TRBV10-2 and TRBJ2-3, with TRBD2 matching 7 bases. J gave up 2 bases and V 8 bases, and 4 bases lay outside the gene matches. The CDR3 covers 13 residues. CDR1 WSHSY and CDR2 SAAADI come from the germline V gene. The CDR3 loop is CASGEGSTDTQYF. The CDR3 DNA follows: TGCGCCAGCGGGGAGGGATCCACAGATACGCAGTATTTT.

CDR3 coding DNA: TGTGCTAGTGGTACAACCCTCCAGGGAACCTACAATGAGCAGTTCTTC. Protein product: CASGTTLQGTYNEQFF. J is TRBJ2-1 and V is TRBV12-5, with D perhaps TRBD1 (5 bases). This CDR3 is built from 16 residues. V was trimmed by 5 bases and J by 2 bases, leaving 16 bases between them. The V gene's germline CDR1 is LGHNT and CDR2 FRNRAP.

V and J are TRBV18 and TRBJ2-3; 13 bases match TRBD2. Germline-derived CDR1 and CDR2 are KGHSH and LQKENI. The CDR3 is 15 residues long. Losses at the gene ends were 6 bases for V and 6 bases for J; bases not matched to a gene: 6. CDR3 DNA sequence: TGTGCCAGCTCTTCGGGACTAGCGGGATCCGATACGCAGTATTTT. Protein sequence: CASSSGLAGSDTQYF.

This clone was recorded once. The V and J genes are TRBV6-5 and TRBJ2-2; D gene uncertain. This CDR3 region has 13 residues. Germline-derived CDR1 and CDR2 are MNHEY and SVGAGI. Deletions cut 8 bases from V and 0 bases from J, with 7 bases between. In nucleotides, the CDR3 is TGTGCCAGCGTCCCTTCGAACACCGGGGAGCTGTTTTTT. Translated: CASVPSNTGELFF.

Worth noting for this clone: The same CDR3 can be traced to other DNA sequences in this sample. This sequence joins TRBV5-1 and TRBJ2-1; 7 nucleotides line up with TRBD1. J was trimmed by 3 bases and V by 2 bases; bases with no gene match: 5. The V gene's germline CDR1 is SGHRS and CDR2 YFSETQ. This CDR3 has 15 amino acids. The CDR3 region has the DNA TGCGCCAGCAGCTTAGGTCAGGGGGACTACAATGAGCAGTTCTTC. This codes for CASSLGQGDYNEQFF. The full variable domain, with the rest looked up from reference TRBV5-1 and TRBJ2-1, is KAGVTQTPRYLIKTRGQQVTLSCSPISGHRSVSWYQQTPGQGLQFLFEYFSETQRNKGNFPGRFSGRQFSNSRSEMNVSTLELGDSALYLCASSLGQGDYNEQFFGPGTRLTVL.

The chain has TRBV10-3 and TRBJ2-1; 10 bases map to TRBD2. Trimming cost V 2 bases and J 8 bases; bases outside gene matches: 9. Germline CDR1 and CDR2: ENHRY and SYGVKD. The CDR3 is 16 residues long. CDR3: CAISEPSGSPRDEQFF. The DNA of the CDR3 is TGTGCCATCAGTGAGCCTAGCGGGAGTCCCAGGGATGAGCAGTTCTTC.

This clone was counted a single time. The DNA of the CDR3 is TGTGCCAGCAGTGTGGACAGGGGGCGTTACGAGCAGTACTTC. Translating it yields CASSVDRGRYEQYF. This chain connects TRBV28 to TRBJ2-7; 11 bases are a match to TRBD1. In germline, CDR1 is MDHEN, CDR2 SYDVKM. The CDR3 runs 14 residues. V shed 5 bases and J 4 bases; nucleotides not matched to a gene: 4.

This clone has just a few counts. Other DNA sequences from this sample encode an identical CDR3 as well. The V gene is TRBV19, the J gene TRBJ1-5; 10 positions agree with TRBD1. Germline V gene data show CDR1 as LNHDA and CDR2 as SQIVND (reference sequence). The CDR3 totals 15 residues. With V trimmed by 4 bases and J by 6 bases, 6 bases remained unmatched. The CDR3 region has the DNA TGTGCCAGTAGTACGCCGGGACAGGGGACTCAGCCCCAGCATTTT. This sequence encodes CASSTPGQGTQPQHF. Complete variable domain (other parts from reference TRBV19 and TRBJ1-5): DGGITQSPKYLFRKEGQNVTLSCEQNLNHDAMYWYRQDPGQGLRLIYYSQIVNDFQKGDIAEGYSVSREKKESFPLTVTSAQKNPTAFYLCASSTPGQGTQPQHFGDGTRLSIL.